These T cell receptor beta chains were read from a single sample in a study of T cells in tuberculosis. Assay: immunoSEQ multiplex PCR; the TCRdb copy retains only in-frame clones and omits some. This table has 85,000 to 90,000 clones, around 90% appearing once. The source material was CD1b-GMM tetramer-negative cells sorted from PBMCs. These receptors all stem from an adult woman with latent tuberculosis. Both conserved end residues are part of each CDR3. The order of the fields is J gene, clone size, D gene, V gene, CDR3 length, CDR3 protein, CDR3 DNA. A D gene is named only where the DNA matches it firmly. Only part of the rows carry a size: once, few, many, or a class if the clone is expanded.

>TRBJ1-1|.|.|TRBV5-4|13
CASSCPGCTEAFF
TGTGCCAGCAGCTGTCCAGGGTGCACTGAAGCTTTCTTT
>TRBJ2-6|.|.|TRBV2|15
CASSARQSGANVLTF
TGTGCCAGCAGCGCCCGACAATCTGGGGCCAACGTCCTGACTTTC
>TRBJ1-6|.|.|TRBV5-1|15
CASSLAQGLGSPLHF
TGCGCCAGCAGCTTGGCCCAGGGGCTTGGTTCACCCCTCCACTTT
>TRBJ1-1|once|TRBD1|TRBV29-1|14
CSPSGTGWNTEAFF
TGCAGCCCCTCCGGGACAGGGTGGAACACTGAAGCTTTCTTT
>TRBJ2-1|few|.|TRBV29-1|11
CSVARGNEQFF
TGCAGCGTTGCCAGAGGCAATGAGCAGTTCTTC
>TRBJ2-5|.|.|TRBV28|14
CASSRPSTQWTQYF
TGTGCCAGCAGCCGTCCATCTACGCAATGGACCCAGTACTTC
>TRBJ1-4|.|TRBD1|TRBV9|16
CASSVAGGGHNEKLFF
TGTGCCAGCAGCGTAGCAGGGGGCGGACATAATGAAAAACTGTTTTTT
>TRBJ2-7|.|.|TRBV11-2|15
CASSPWGDAGYEQYF
TGTGCCAGCAGCCCCTGGGGGGACGCGGGGTACGAGCAGTACTTC
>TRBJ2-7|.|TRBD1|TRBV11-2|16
CASSILTGGAVREQYF
TGTGCCAGCAGCATATTAACAGGGGGCGCAGTAAGGGAGCAGTACTTC
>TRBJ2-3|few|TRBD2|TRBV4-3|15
CASSQDLGGADTQYF
TGCGCCAGCAGCCAAGATCTCGGGGGGGCGGATACGCAGTATTTT
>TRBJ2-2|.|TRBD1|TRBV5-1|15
CASSTGTGSFRELFF
TGCGCCAGCTCTACCGGGACAGGGAGTTTCAGGGAGCTGTTTTTT
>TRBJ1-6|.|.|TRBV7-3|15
CASSPAGGVNSPLHF
TGTGCCAGCAGTCCCGCGGGGGGCGTTAATTCACCCCTCCACTTT
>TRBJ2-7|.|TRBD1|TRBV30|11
CAWGHRGEQYF
TGTGCCTGGGGCCACAGGGGCGAGCAGTACTTC
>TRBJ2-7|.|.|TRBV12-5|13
CASGFQGSYEQYF
TGTGCTAGTGGTTTTCAGGGGTCCTACGAGCAGTACTTC
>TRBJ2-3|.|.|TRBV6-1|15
CASSEAGVSTDTQYF
TGTGCCAGCAGTGAAGCAGGGGTCAGCACAGATACGCAGTATTTT
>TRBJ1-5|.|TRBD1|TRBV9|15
CASSAGQGRDQPQHF
TGTGCCAGCAGCGCCGGACAGGGCCGTGATCAGCCCCAGCATTTT
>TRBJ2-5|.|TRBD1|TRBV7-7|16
CATPLRDRGNKETQYF
TGTGCTACACCACTCAGGGACAGGGGGAACAAAGAGACCCAGTACTTC
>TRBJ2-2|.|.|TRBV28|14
CASSPRGTTGELFF
TGTGCCAGCAGTCCCCGAGGAACCACCGGGGAGCTGTTTTTT
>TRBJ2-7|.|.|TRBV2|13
CATQPLAPYEQYF
TGTGCCACCCAACCACTAGCCCCCTACGAGCAGTACTTC
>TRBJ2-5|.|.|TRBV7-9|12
CASSFRVETQYF
TGTGCCAGCAGTTTCCGGGTTGAGACCCAGTACTTC
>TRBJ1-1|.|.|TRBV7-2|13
CASSFIRGTEAFF
TGTGCCAGCAGCTTTATTCGAGGAACTGAAGCTTTCTTT
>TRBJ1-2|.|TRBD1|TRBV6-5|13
CASSGQPDYGYTF
TGTGCCAGCTCGGGACAGCCCGACTATGGCTACACCTTC
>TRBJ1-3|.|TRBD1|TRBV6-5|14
CASSYTGQGNTIYF
TGTGCCAGCAGTTATACGGGACAGGGAAACACCATATATTTT
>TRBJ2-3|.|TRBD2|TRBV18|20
CASSPPVSSGGRSSTDTQYF
TGTGCCAGCTCACCACCGGTTTCTAGCGGGGGGCGATCTAGCACAGATACGCAGTATTTT
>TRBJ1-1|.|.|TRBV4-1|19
CASSQDPSRLAERNTEAFF
TGCGCCAGCAGCCAAGATCCCAGCAGACTGGCAGAGAGGAACACTGAAGCTTTCTTT
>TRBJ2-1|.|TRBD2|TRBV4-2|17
CASSQVIGAGGYNEQFF
TGTGCCAGCAGCCAAGTGATCGGCGCGGGGGGATACAATGAGCAGTTCTTC
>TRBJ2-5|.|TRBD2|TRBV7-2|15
CASSTGTSGEETQYF
TGTGCCAGCAGCACCGGGACTAGCGGGGAAGAGACCCAGTACTTC
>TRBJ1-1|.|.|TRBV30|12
CACRGGNTEAFF
TGTGCCTGTCGGGGAGGGAACACTGAAGCTTTCTTT
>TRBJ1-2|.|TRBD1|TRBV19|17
CASSISGTGLINYGYTF
TGTGCCAGTAGTATATCGGGGACAGGGTTGATAAACTATGGCTACACCTTC
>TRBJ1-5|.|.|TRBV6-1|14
CASSPVVSNQPQHF
TGTGCCAGCAGTCCGGTGGTGAGCAATCAGCCCCAGCATTTT
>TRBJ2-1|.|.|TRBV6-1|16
CASSGTTGTGYNEQFF
TGTGCCAGCAGTGGCACAACAGGGACGGGGTACAATGAGCAGTTCTTC
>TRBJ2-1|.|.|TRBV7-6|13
CASSSPLGYEQFF
TGTGCCAGCAGCTCGCCCCTCGGGTATGAGCAGTTCTTC
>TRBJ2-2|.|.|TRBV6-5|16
CASSYTAQGIAGELFF
TGTGCCAGCAGTTACACGGCCCAGGGTATCGCCGGGGAGCTGTTTTTT
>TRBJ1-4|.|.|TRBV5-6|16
CASRQQGSATNEKLFF
TGTGCCAGCAGACAACAGGGCTCTGCAACTAATGAAAAACTGTTTTTT
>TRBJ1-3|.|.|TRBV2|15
CATGRVLSSGNTIYF
TGTGCCACCGGTCGAGTTCTGAGCTCTGGAAACACCATATATTTT
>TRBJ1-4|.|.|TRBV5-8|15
CASSKGRTPAEKLFF
TGTGCCAGCAGCAAAGGAAGGACACCCGCTGAAAAACTGTTTTTT
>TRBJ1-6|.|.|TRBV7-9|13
CASSPPTNSPLHF
TGTGCCAGCAGTCCCCCCACAAACTCACCCCTCCACTTT
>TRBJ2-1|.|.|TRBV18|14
CASSPRSSYNEQFF
TGTGCCAGCTCCCCGCGGAGTTCCTACAATGAGCAGTTCTTC
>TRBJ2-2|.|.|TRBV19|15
CASILRSGVAGELFF
TGTGCCAGTATCCTTCGGTCCGGGGTAGCTGGGGAGCTGTTTTTT
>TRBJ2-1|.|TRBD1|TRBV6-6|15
CASRDRSPQNNEQFF
TGTGCCAGCAGGGACAGGTCGCCCCAAAACAATGAGCAGTTCTTC
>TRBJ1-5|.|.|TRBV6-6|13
CASSEYSNQPQHF
TGTGCCAGCAGTGAGTATAGCAATCAGCCCCAGCATTTT
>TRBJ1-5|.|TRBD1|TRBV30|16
CAWSVPTGGLRQPQHF
TGTGCCTGGAGTGTACCGACAGGGGGCCTAAGACAGCCCCAGCATTTT
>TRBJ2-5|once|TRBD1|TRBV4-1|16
CASSYTPGTGLGTQYF
TGCGCCAGCAGTTACACACCCGGGACAGGGTTAGGGACCCAGTACTTC
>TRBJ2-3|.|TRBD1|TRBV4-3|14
CASSRQGSTDTQYF
TGCGCCAGCAGCCGACAGGGGAGCACAGATACGCAGTATTTT
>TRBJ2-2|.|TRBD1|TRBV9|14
CASSVTGVPGELFF
TGTGCCAGCAGCGTTACAGGGGTTCCCGGGGAGCTGTTTTTT
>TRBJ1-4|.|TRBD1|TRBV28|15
CASRREQGSGEKLFF
TGTGCCAGCAGGCGAGAACAGGGGTCGGGAGAAAAACTGTTTTTT
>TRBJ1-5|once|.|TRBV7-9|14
CASSLEGPNQPQHF
TGTGCCAGCAGCTTAGAGGGGCCCAATCAGCCCCAGCATTTT
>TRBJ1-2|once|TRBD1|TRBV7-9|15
CATIKEGAPNYGYTF
TGTGCCACTATAAAGGAGGGGGCCCCTAACTATGGCTACACCTTC
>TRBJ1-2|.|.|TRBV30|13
CAWWGVGRGGYTF
TGTGCCTGGTGGGGAGTAGGGCGAGGTGGCTACACCTTC
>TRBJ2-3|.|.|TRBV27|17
CASSRRGGPFSTDTQYF
TGTGCCAGCAGTCGAAGGGGGGGGCCTTTTAGCACAGATACGCAGTATTTT
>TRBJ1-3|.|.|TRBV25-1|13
CASSGTAGNTIYF
TGTGCCAGCAGTGGGACAGCTGGAAACACCATATATTTT
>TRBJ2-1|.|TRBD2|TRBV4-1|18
CASSPPGLAGGLYNEQFF
TGCGCCAGCAGCCCTCCGGGACTAGCGGGGGGGCTCTACAATGAGCAGTTCTTC